This is a list of T cell receptor beta chains from one sample in a study of chemoradiotherapy in HPV16-positive cancers. The data were produced by immunoSEQ multiplex PCR, yet TCRdb's version contains in-frame clones alone and is incomplete. The table includes 20,000 to 25,000 clones, approximately 84% detected once. The starting material was blood, obtained from a patient who underwent chemoradiotherapy. The receptors derive from a human donor with HPV-associated anogenital cancer. The CDR3 runs from the conserved cysteine through the conserved F or W. Each record gives: V gene, D gene, J gene, clone size, CDR3 protein, CDR3 DNA. D genes are given only for firm matches. Size tells how often a clone was seen (once, few, many) or the class of an expanded clone, and some rows leave it out.

V gene: TRBV9
D gene: .
J gene: TRBJ1-2
clone size: .
CDR3 protein: CASSVLAGVAYGYTF
CDR3 DNA: TGTGCCAGCAGCGTACTGGCAGGGGTAGCCTATGGCTACACCTTC

V gene: TRBV4-1
D gene: TRBD2
J gene: TRBJ2-1
clone size: .
CDR3 protein: CASSYWGTSGDNEQFF
CDR3 DNA: TGCGCCAGCAGCTACTGGGGGACTAGCGGGGACAATGAGCAGTTCTTC

V gene: TRBV5-6
D gene: TRBD1
J gene: TRBJ1-4
clone size: once
CDR3 protein: CASSPQGAHEKLFF
CDR3 DNA: TGTGCCAGCAGCCCACAGGGGGCGCATGAAAAACTGTTTTTT

V gene: TRBV18
D gene: .
J gene: TRBJ2-2
clone size: .
CDR3 protein: CASSRRASNTGELFF
CDR3 DNA: TGTGCCAGCTCGCGTAGGGCCTCGAACACCGGGGAGCTGTTTTTT

V gene: TRBV5-6
D gene: .
J gene: TRBJ2-5
clone size: .
CDR3 protein: CASSFRTVGVETQYF
CDR3 DNA: TGTGCCAGCAGCTTTCGGACGGTAGGGGTAGAGACCCAGTACTTC

V gene: TRBV25-1
D gene: .
J gene: TRBJ2-7
clone size: .
CDR3 protein: CASSEGVRLGDEQYF
CDR3 DNA: TGTGCCAGCAGTGAAGGGGTGAGGTTAGGAGACGAGCAGTACTTC

V gene: TRBV2
D gene: .
J gene: TRBJ1-1
clone size: .
CDR3 protein: CASSTTRDMEAFF
CDR3 DNA: TGTGCCAGCAGCACTACACGAGATATGGAAGCTTTCTTT

V gene: TRBV19
D gene: TRBD1
J gene: TRBJ1-1
clone size: .
CDR3 protein: CASSPTGRSTEAFF
CDR3 DNA: TGTGCCAGTTCTCCGACAGGGAGGTCCACTGAAGCTTTCTTT

V gene: TRBV6-5
D gene: .
J gene: TRBJ2-7
clone size: .
CDR3 protein: CASSSPLKYSYEQYF
CDR3 DNA: TGTGCCAGCAGTTCTCCGCTGAAATACTCCTACGAGCAGTACTTC

V gene: TRBV19
D gene: .
J gene: TRBJ2-3
clone size: few
CDR3 protein: CASKGRTATDTQYF
CDR3 DNA: TGTGCCAGTAAGGGGAGGACGGCCACAGATACGCAGTATTTT

V gene: TRBV19
D gene: .
J gene: TRBJ1-2
clone size: .
CDR3 protein: CASSMRTGTSNYGYTF
CDR3 DNA: TGTGCCAGTAGTATGAGGACGGGGACCTCTAACTATGGCTACACCTTC

V gene: TRBV29-1
D gene: .
J gene: TRBJ1-1
clone size: .
CDR3 protein: CSVESNLGTEAFF
CDR3 DNA: TGCAGCGTTGAATCTAACTTGGGCACTGAAGCTTTCTTT

V gene: TRBV5-5
D gene: .
J gene: TRBJ2-7
clone size: .
CDR3 protein: CASSPNSYEQYF
CDR3 DNA: TGTGCCAGCAGCCCCAACAGTTACGAGCAGTACTTC

V gene: TRBV15
D gene: .
J gene: TRBJ1-6
clone size: .
CDR3 protein: CATSTQRALSSPLHF
CDR3 DNA: TGTGCCACCAGCACCCAAAGGGCCCTATCTTCACCCCTCCACTTT

V gene: TRBV4-1
D gene: .
J gene: TRBJ1-1
clone size: .
CDR3 protein: CASSHAPRGTEAFF
CDR3 DNA: TGCGCCAGCAGCCACGCTCCCCGGGGGACTGAAGCTTTCTTT

V gene: TRBV14
D gene: TRBD2
J gene: TRBJ2-7
clone size: .
CDR3 protein: CASSPWTSGTYREQYF
CDR3 DNA: TGTGCCAGCAGCCCTTGGACTAGCGGGACGTATCGGGAGCAGTACTTC

V gene: TRBV5-4
D gene: .
J gene: TRBJ1-2
clone size: .
CDR3 protein: CASSLGRGGGYTF
CDR3 DNA: TGTGCCAGCAGCTTGGGTAGGGGAGGTGGCTACACCTTC

V gene: TRBV19
D gene: .
J gene: TRBJ2-6
clone size: .
CDR3 protein: CASSIGSSGANVLTF
CDR3 DNA: TGTGCCAGTAGTATAGGAAGCTCTGGGGCCAACGTCCTGACTTTC

V gene: TRBV9
D gene: TRBD2
J gene: TRBJ2-1
clone size: .
CDR3 protein: CASSVGLAVGEQFF
CDR3 DNA: TGTGCCAGCAGCGTAGGTCTAGCGGTCGGGGAGCAGTTCTTC

V gene: TRBV6-6
D gene: TRBD1
J gene: TRBJ1-2
clone size: once
CDR3 protein: CASRQGTEQNGYTF
CDR3 DNA: TGTGCCAGCAGGCAGGGGACAGAACAAAATGGCTACACCTTC

V gene: TRBV6-4
D gene: TRBD2
J gene: TRBJ2-2
clone size: few
CDR3 protein: CASSDSPSGGTGELFF
CDR3 DNA: TGTGCCAGCAGTGACTCCCCAAGCGGGGGTACCGGGGAGCTGTTTTTT

V gene: TRBV28
D gene: .
J gene: TRBJ2-1
clone size: .
CDR3 protein: CASEFTGTRTPYNEQFF
CDR3 DNA: TGTGCCAGCGAGTTTACGGGAACGAGAACCCCCTACAATGAGCAGTTCTTC

V gene: TRBV6-4
D gene: .
J gene: TRBJ1-6
clone size: .
CDR3 protein: CASSDGGTSPLHF
CDR3 DNA: TGTGCCAGCAGTGATGGAGGGACTTCACCCCTCCACTTT

V gene: TRBV6-1
D gene: TRBD2
J gene: TRBJ2-1
clone size: .
CDR3 protein: CASSELAGDNEQFF
CDR3 DNA: TGTGCCAGCAGTGAGCTAGCGGGGGACAATGAGCAGTTCTTC

V gene: TRBV6-5
D gene: TRBD1
J gene: TRBJ2-3
clone size: .
CDR3 protein: CASSYLGQGFTDTQYF
CDR3 DNA: TGTGCCAGCAGTTACTTAGGACAGGGCTTCACAGATACGCAGTATTTT

V gene: TRBV18
D gene: TRBD1
J gene: TRBJ2-3
clone size: .
CDR3 protein: CASSPPGQGKDTQYF
CDR3 DNA: TGTGCCAGCTCACCACCGGGACAGGGAAAAGATACGCAGTATTTT

V gene: TRBV7-8
D gene: TRBD1
J gene: TRBJ2-7
clone size: .
CDR3 protein: CASSLGRPGQGAYEQYF
CDR3 DNA: TGTGCCAGCAGCTTAGGGAGACCGGGACAGGGAGCCTACGAGCAGTACTTC

V gene: TRBV6-1
D gene: .
J gene: TRBJ2-7
clone size: .
CDR3 protein: CASSEVSEQYF
CDR3 DNA: TGTGCCAGCAGTGAAGTTTCCGAGCAGTACTTC

V gene: TRBV27
D gene: .
J gene: TRBJ1-1
clone size: .
CDR3 protein: CASTWGGLGDTEAFF
CDR3 DNA: TGTGCCAGCACCTGGGGGGGGCTTGGGGACACTGAAGCTTTCTTT

V gene: TRBV5-1
D gene: .
J gene: TRBJ2-7
clone size: once
CDR3 protein: CASSQAQGYEQYF
CDR3 DNA: TGCGCCAGCAGCCAAGCACAGGGCTACGAGCAGTACTTC

V gene: TRBV5-1
D gene: TRBD2
J gene: TRBJ2-1
clone size: .
CDR3 protein: CASSLITSGTGNEQFF
CDR3 DNA: TGCGCCAGCAGCTTGATCACTAGCGGGACGGGCAATGAGCAGTTCTTC

V gene: TRBV6-5
D gene: .
J gene: TRBJ1-1
clone size: .
CDR3 protein: CASSLVWNTEAFF
CDR3 DNA: TGTGCCAGCAGTCTGGTATGGAACACTGAAGCTTTCTTT

V gene: TRBV4-2
D gene: .
J gene: TRBJ1-4
clone size: .
CDR3 protein: CASSQDWSTNEKLFF
CDR3 DNA: TGTGCCAGCAGCCAAGACTGGTCAACTAATGAAAAACTGTTTTTT

V gene: TRBV6-1
D gene: .
J gene: TRBJ1-4
clone size: .
CDR3 protein: CASSDQGTGEKLFF
CDR3 DNA: TGTGCCAGCAGTGATCAGGGTACAGGTGAAAAACTGTTTTTT

V gene: TRBV5-1
D gene: .
J gene: TRBJ2-2
clone size: .
CDR3 protein: CASRFNGAETGELFF
CDR3 DNA: TGCGCCAGCAGATTTAATGGGGCGGAGACCGGGGAGCTGTTTTTT

V gene: TRBV21-1
D gene: .
J gene: TRBJ2-1
clone size: few
CDR3 protein: CASSKLGPAGTYNEQFF
CDR3 DNA: TGTGCCAGCAGCAAATTAGGACCCGCGGGTACCTACAATGAGCAGTTCTTC

V gene: TRBV7-2
D gene: TRBD2
J gene: TRBJ2-1
clone size: .
CDR3 protein: CASSLTGTSGRLNMKQFF
CDR3 DNA: TGTGCCAGCAGCTTAACCGGGACTAGCGGGAGGCTGAATATGAAGCAGTTCTTC

V gene: TRBV7-3
D gene: TRBD2
J gene: TRBJ2-1
clone size: .
CDR3 protein: CASSPGLATYNEQFF
CDR3 DNA: TGTGCCAGCAGCCCCGGACTAGCGACCTACAATGAGCAGTTCTTC

V gene: TRBV2
D gene: TRBD1
J gene: TRBJ1-6
clone size: .
CDR3 protein: CASRIQGAKSPLHF
CDR3 DNA: TGTGCCAGCAGGATTCAGGGGGCGAAATCACCCCTCCACTTT

V gene: TRBV9
D gene: .
J gene: TRBJ2-5
clone size: .
CDR3 protein: CASSEGGGETQYF
CDR3 DNA: TGTGCCAGCAGCGAAGGAGGTGGGGAGACCCAGTACTTC

V gene: TRBV23-1
D gene: .
J gene: TRBJ1-1
clone size: few
CDR3 protein: CASSPPSRDMNTEAFF
CDR3 DNA: TGCGCCAGCAGCCCCCCGAGCCGGGACATGAACACTGAAGCTTTCTTT

V gene: TRBV2
D gene: .
J gene: TRBJ2-5
clone size: once
CDR3 protein: CASREIEAQYF
CDR3 DNA: TGTGCCAGCAGGGAAATCGAGGCCCAGTACTTC

V gene: TRBV11-3
D gene: .
J gene: TRBJ1-2
clone size: .
CDR3 protein: CASSFYIRGATGYTF
CDR3 DNA: TGTGCCAGCAGCTTTTATATTCGGGGGGCAACTGGCTACACCTTC

V gene: TRBV4-3
D gene: .
J gene: TRBJ2-3
clone size: .
CDR3 protein: CASSPAAGSTDTQYF
CDR3 DNA: TGCGCCAGCAGCCCGGCGGCGGGTAGCACAGATACGCAGTATTTT

V gene: TRBV18
D gene: .
J gene: TRBJ2-4
clone size: .
CDR3 protein: CASSPPQNIQYF
CDR3 DNA: TGTGCCAGCTCACCACCGCAAAACATTCAGTACTTC

V gene: TRBV6-1
D gene: .
J gene: TRBJ1-2
clone size: .
CDR3 protein: CASSAGDDYGYTF
CDR3 DNA: TGTGCCAGCAGTGCAGGGGACGACTATGGCTACACCTTC